This T cell receptor beta chain was sequenced for a study of T cell repertoires in cytomegalovirus infection. Study-wide context: Carrying CMV and the relevant HLA type showed in public TCR beta signatures.

The V gene's germline CDR1 is DFQATT and CDR2 SNEGSKA (reference sequence). With V trimmed by 6 bases and J by 4 bases, 8 bases remained unmatched. The CDR3 is made up of 14 amino acids. Overall study findings and caveats: HLA-C-restricted CMV clonotypes gave the most frequent clonotype in two of eight donors.

TCRdb called the reads again in MiXCR, with one record for every CDR3 protein. The sample contains around 320,000 distinct CDR3 sequences, around 9.5% of which appear only once. This clonotype appeared a few times. Its antigen is not known. The rearrangement links TRBV20-1 to TRBJ2-1, with 8 bases aligning to TRBD2. The sequencing sample was made of PBMCs. This receptor was obtained from a human donor in good health (CMV status not recorded). Some clones in this sample may be carry-over from other donors' samples. CDR3 loop: CSASTSVKYNEQFF. The CDR3 coding sequence is TGCAGTGCGTCGACTAGCGTAAAATACAATGAGCAGTTCTTC.